Described below is a single T cell receptor beta chain sequence and its context. The sample belongs to a study of blood T cell repertoires in COVID-19. The wider study: The samples span acute and convalescent COVID-19 from the United States, Italy and Spain. The analysed material was cDNA or gDNA that came from T cells, B-cell-depleted T cells, or PBMCs.

Study processing details: Counts of nucleated cells, estimated from reference gene primer amplification, were obtained. Assay used: immunoSEQ multiplex PCR; TCRdb lists only in-frame clones, some missing. V and J calls plus clone size are reproduced from that table; the DNA served to infer D and trimming. The sample includes some 93,000 clones, around 79% of them seen just once. The V gene's germline CDR1 is SGHAT and CDR2 FQNNGV. The ends were cut back, 2 bases at V and 5 bases at J, with 12 bases in the middle. The CDR3 is 14 amino acids. The chain carries TRBV11-2 and TRBJ1-1; D is undetermined. This receptor was obtained from a human donor in a cohort sampled during active COVID-19. Sequencing input: peripheral blood. The CDR3 nucleotides read TGTGCCAGCAGCTTAACCTACCGGGAGACTGAAGCTTTCTTT. It is translated as CASSLTYRETEAFF.